This T cell receptor beta chain comes out of a study of T cell repertoires in cytomegalovirus infection. On the study more broadly: The public TCR beta signatures pointed to both CMV infection and matching HLA type. General study results and limits: Clonotype analysis showed dominance of the ex vivo response by HLA-C-restricted CMV-specific TCR beta clonotypes. The cumulative frequency of public TCR beta families identified carriers of CMV plus the relevant HLA.

TCRdb re-analysed the reads in MiXCR, keeping a single row per CDR3 protein. Counted here are under 150,000 distinct CDR3 sequences, about 24% occurring once; the ten biggest clones make up around 32%. This clonotype has more than one count but fewer than ten. As yet, its antigen is unknown. Germline V gene sequence: CDR1 SGHTA, CDR2 FQGNSA. This CDR3 has 17 amino acids. J was trimmed by 4 bases and V by 3 bases; bases with no gene match: 7. The receptor comes from a human donor in good health (CMV status not recorded). Some clones in this sample may be carry-over from other donors' samples. This chain connects TRBV7-2 to TRBJ2-1; TRBD2 aligns across 12 bases. Sequencing was done on a sample of PBMCs, sequenced either directly or after in vitro stimulation (not recorded which). DNA of the CDR3: TGTGCCAGCAGCTTCCCTGGACTAGCGGGGCTATACAATGAGCAGTTCTTC. This gives the protein CASSFPGLAGLYNEQFF.